Sequencing of this T cell receptor beta chain was carried out in a study of T cells in Graves' hyperthyroidism and ophthalmopathy. Study background: The authors collected peripheral blood at initial diagnosis, before any treatment. Points from the study as a whole: Most thyroid clonotypes expanded above 0.001 were also detected in blood.

This clonotype was detected only a few times. Its antigen is unknown. Lactation, pregnancy, other autoimmune disease or uncontrolled infection led to exclusion of patients. Clinical symptoms, serum thyroxine, TRAb, thyroid ultrasound and orbital computed tomography informed diagnoses. TCR beta CDR3 regions were amplified from RNA transcripts. The study used the HTBI primer set for a first-round RT-PCR of the TCR CDR3. MiXCR was run by TCRdb on the multiplex PCR reads, yielding one entry per CDR3 protein. The sample has about 520,000 distinct CDR3 sequences, around 22% seen once. Unmatched junction bases numbered 4, after V lost 5 bases and J lost 5 bases. Germline lookup yields CDR1 WNHNN and CDR2 SYGVQD (reference sequence). There are 13 residues in the CDR3.

Sequencing was carried out using blood. This TCR derives from a young woman with Graves' ophthalmopathy. The rearrangement uses TRBV10-1 and TRBJ2-5; 8 nucleotides agree with TRBD1. This CDR3 is CASSQYRGETQYF. The DNA for the CDR3 is TGCGCCAGCAGTCAATACAGGGGGGAGACCCAGTACTTC.